Shown below are 32 T cell receptor beta chains from a single sample sequenced in a study of blood T cell repertoires in COVID-19. Sequencing used immunoSEQ multiplex PCR; TCRdb keeps in-frame clones, though not all of them. The sample contains about 230,000 clones, roughly 80% of which appear only once. Specimen: peripheral blood. Source of these receptors: a woman older than 75 with acute or convalescent COVID-19.

The V call is TRBV6-4, the J call TRBJ2-7; TRBD2 aligns across 8 bases. The CDR3 length is 14 residues. The germline gives CDR1 MRHNA, CDR2 SNTAGT. V was clipped by 6 bases and J by 2 bases; unmatched bases: 6. CDR3 protein: CASSPGGRTYEQYF. The CDR3 DNA follows: TGTGCCAGCAGCCCGGGGGGGAGAACCTACGAGCAGTACTTC.

The chain has TRBV6-5 and TRBJ2-2; 10 bases match TRBD2. The CDR3 is made up of 14 amino acids. Germline V gene lookup returns CDR1 MNHEY and CDR2 SVGAGI. Losses at the gene ends were 7 bases for V and 4 bases for J; bases not matched to a gene: 3. DNA for the CDR3: TGTGCCAGCATAGCGGGAGGTTTCACCGGGGAGCTGTTTTTT. This encodes CASIAGGFTGELFF.

The chain recombines TRBV7-6 with TRBJ1-2; D is perhaps TRBD1 (6 bases). Germline CDR1 SGHVS, CDR2 FNYEAQ. V was cut by 5 bases and J by 4 bases, with 11 bases left in between. This CDR3 contains 13 residues. CDR3 in DNA: TGTGCCAGCAGCCCCGGGACACTCTATGGCTACACCTTC. It is translated as CASSPGTLYGYTF. Combining the CDR3 with reference TRBV7-6 and TRBJ1-2 gives the whole variable domain GAGVSQSPRYKVTKRGQDVALRCDPISGHVSLYWYRQALGQGPEFLTYFNYEAQQDKSGLPNDRFSAERPEGSISTLTIQRTEQRDSAMYRCASSPGTLYGYTFGSGTRLTVV.

This rearrangement joins TRBV7-9 to TRBJ1-2; D is perhaps TRBD1 (5 bases). V was clipped by 5 bases and J by 4 bases, with 14 bases between them. The CDR3 has 14 residues. The germline V gene has CDR1 SEHNR and CDR2 FQNEAQ (reference sequence). The CDR3 DNA is TGTGCCAGCAGCCTACTCGACAGCCTCTATGGCTACACCTTC. This translates into CASSLLDSLYGYTF.

The chain recombines TRBV19 with TRBJ1-1, with 7 bases aligning to TRBD1. The ends lost 8 bases at V and 4 bases at J; junction bases unmatched: 10. Germline CDR1 and CDR2: LNHDA and SQIVND (reference sequence). The CDR3 runs to 14 residues. CDR3 DNA sequence: TGTGCCAGTCACGAAGGTGCAGGGGGCACTGAAGCTTTCTTT. Its translation: CASHEGAGGTEAFF.

This sequence joins TRBV25-1 and TRBJ2-5, with a weak D call TRBD1 (5 bases). V gave up 2 bases and J gave up 7 bases, with 11 bases separating them. Germline V CDR1 and CDR2: MGHDK, SYGVNS. This CDR3 spans 13 amino acids. CDR3 sequence reads: CASSEAGWGTQYF. CDR3 bases: TGTGCCAGCAGTGAAGCAGGGTGGGGGACCCAGTACTTC.

The chain couples TRBV9 to TRBJ2-5; D is undetermined. The CDR3 length is 14 residues. The ends were cut back, 3 bases at V and 5 bases at J, with 14 bases in the middle. From germline, CDR1 is SGDLS and CDR2 YYNGEE. CDR3 sequence: CASSAGTIRETQYF. The CDR3 DNA follows: TGTGCCAGCAGCGCCGGTACCATCCGGGAGACCCAGTACTTC.

The gene calls are TRBV6-5 and TRBJ1-5; D gene unclear. The CDR3 has 14 residues. Trimming left V 6 bases short and J 3 bases short, with 12 bases between. CDR1 and CDR2 from the germline V gene are MNHEY and SVGAGI. The CDR3 region has the DNA TGTGCCAGCAGCCGTGACGGGTACAATCAGCCCCAGCATTTT. The encoded protein is CASSRDGYNQPQHF.

The chain couples TRBV7-9 to TRBJ1-2, with D uncertain. V dropped 4 bases and J dropped 6 bases, with 18 bases sitting between them. Per germline, CDR1 SEHNR and CDR2 FQNEAQ (reference sequence). The CDR3 has 15 residues. Here the CDR3 DNA reads TGTGCCAGCAGCTCCCGGGATAGCGGGCGTCATGGCTACACCTTC. It codes for CASSSRDSGRHGYTF.

This chain connects TRBV2 to TRBJ1-6; D gene ambiguous. The ends were cut back, 5 bases at V and 9 bases at J, with 8 bases in the middle. The CDR3 loop spans 12 amino acids. CDR1 and CDR2 from the germline V gene are SNHLY and FYNNEI. CDR3 DNA sequence: TGTGCCAGCAGTCCCGAGTTTTCACCCCTCCACTTT. It codes for CASSPEFSPLHF.

This chain joins TRBV30 and TRBJ1-6, with TRBD1 as a possible D gene (6 bases). The CDR3 consists of 11 residues. With 8 bases removed from V and 6 bases from J, the gap between germline ends came to 8 bases. Per the germline V gene, CDR1 is GTSNPN and CDR2 is SVGIG (reference sequence). The CDR3 protein is CAGGRNSPLHF. The CDR3 nucleotides are TGTGCCGGGGGCCGTAATTCACCCCTCCACTTT.

V usage is TRBV2 and J usage is TRBJ2-5, with D perhaps TRBD2 (5 bases). The CDR3 length is 13 residues. The germline V gene has CDR1 SNHLY and CDR2 FYNNEI. V lost 3 bases to trimming and J lost 7 bases, with 12 bases between them. CDR3 amino acids: CASSEVLEGTQYF. CDR3 bases: TGTGCCAGCAGTGAGGTACTAGAGGGGACCCAGTACTTC.

This clone was seen only once. V is TRBV7-2 and J is TRBJ2-6, with D possibly being TRBD1 (6 bases). Looked up from germline, CDR1 is SGHTA and CDR2 is FQGNSA. The CDR3 runs to 18 residues. The germline V and J ends were trimmed by 1 base and 0 bases, with 13 bases remaining between them. The CDR3 DNA sequence: TGTGCCAGCAGCTTAGGCCATAGGGGGTCCTCTGGGGCCAACGTCCTGACTTTC. It translates to CASSLGHRGSSGANVLTF.

The chain is built from TRBV4-1 and TRBJ2-3; 7 positions match TRBD2. V lost 4 bases to trimming and J lost 5 bases; unmatched junction nucleotides: 12. This CDR3 has 16 amino acids. CDR1 MGHRA and CDR2 YSYEKL come from the germline V gene. The CDR3: CASSRTSTSLKDTQYF. The CDR3 DNA sequence: TGCGCCAGCAGCCGCACTTCGACTAGCTTAAAAGATACGCAGTATTTT.

The CDR3 spells CASSPRASDREPYEQYF. The CDR3 DNA is TGTGCCAGCAGCCCAAGGGCTTCAGACAGGGAACCCTACGAGCAGTACTTC. The gene calls are TRBV7-9 and TRBJ2-7; 7 bases are shared with TRBD1. This CDR3 contains 17 residues. Per germline, CDR1 SEHNR and CDR2 FQNEAQ (reference sequence). Trimming took 5 bases from V and 2 from J; bases not matched to a gene: 15.

This chain links TRBV7-2 with TRBJ1-2, with TRBD1 as a possible D gene (6 bases). This CDR3 has 14 amino acids. CDR1 and CDR2 from the germline V gene are SGHTA and FQGNSA. V dropped 3 bases and J dropped 6 bases, with 14 bases sitting between them. For the CDR3, the DNA is TGTGCCAGCAGCTTTCACAGGGAATCGAATGGCTACACCTTC. This translates into CASSFHRESNGYTF.

This clone has only one observation. This rearrangement joins TRBV4-1 to TRBJ1-2; the D is unclear. The CDR3 loop spans 15 amino acids. In germline, CDR1 is MGHRA, CDR2 YSYEKL. Trimming shortened V by 1 base and J by 4 bases, and 13 bases separated the two germline ends. DNA of the CDR3: TGCGCCAGCAGCCAAGGACCCGCGGAGCGCTATGGCTACACCTTC. Translation gives CASSQGPAERYGYTF.

The V call is TRBV7-9, the J call TRBJ1-5; D is perhaps TRBD1 (5 bases). The CDR3 runs to 17 residues. Germline CDR1 is SEHNR and CDR2 is FQNEAQ (reference sequence). V lost 4 bases and J lost 4, with 20 bases in between. Written as DNA, the CDR3 is TGTGCCAGCAGCTCCTCACAGGTCTTAGGGTCAAATCAGCCCCAGCATTTT. Residues: CASSSSQVLGSNQPQHF.

J is TRBJ2-6 and V is TRBV15; the D gene is possibly TRBD2 (6 bases). Per the germline V gene, CDR1 is LNHNV and CDR2 is YYDKDF (reference sequence). The CDR3 extends over 16 amino acids. The ends were cut back, 9 bases at V and 0 bases at J, with 15 bases in the middle. The CDR3 is CATTQDGGSGANVLTF. CDR3 nucleotide sequence: TGTGCCACGACACAGGACGGGGGCTCTGGGGCCAACGTCCTGACTTTC.

This clone has just a few counts. This rearrangement joins TRBV28 to TRBJ1-2, with no clear D. Between the trimmed V and J ends, which lost 11 bases and 8 bases, there was a span of 24 bases. The germline CDR1 and CDR2 sequences are MDHEN and SYDVKM. The CDR3 contains 14 residues. The CDR3: CAALDGRRSGGYTF. The CDR3 DNA is TGTGCCGCATTAGACGGCCGGCGCTCGGGAGGCTACACCTTC.

The chain has TRBV5-1 and TRBJ2-2, with 8 nucleotides matching TRBD2. CDR3 length: 15 residues. The ends lost 0 bases at V and 5 bases at J; junction bases unmatched: 3. Germline V lookup: CDR1 SGHRS, CDR2 YFSETQ. CDR3 sequence: CASSLEAGETGELFF. The CDR3 DNA reads as TGCGCCAGCAGCTTGGAAGCGGGAGAGACCGGGGAGCTGTTTTTT.

This chain links TRBV28 with TRBJ2-7; 9 bases agree with TRBD2. Trimming cost V 6 bases and J 2 bases; bases outside gene matches: 2. This CDR3 has 13 amino acids. Germline CDR1 and CDR2: MDHEN and SYDVKM. In DNA, the CDR3 is TGTGCCAGCAGAGCGGGAGGAACCTACGAGCAGTACTTC. This translates into CASRAGGTYEQYF.

The V gene is TRBV6-2 or TRBV6-3, the J gene TRBJ2-2, with 13 bases matching TRBD2. CDR1 and CDR2 (germline): MNHEY, SVGEGT. The CDR3 is made up of 20 amino acids. V shed 4 bases and J 0 bases; nucleotides not matched to a gene: 11. The CDR3 DNA reads as TGTGCCAGCAGTTGGGGTATACTAGCGGGAGGGCCTACGAACACCGGGGAGCTGTTTTTT. It codes for CASSWGILAGGPTNTGELFF.

This chain connects TRBV9 to TRBJ2-1, with TRBD2 matching 7 bases. The CDR3 spans 15 residues. CDR1 is SGDLS, CDR2 YYNGEE, per germline. The J segment lost 9 bases and the V segment lost 2 bases, leaving 11 bases of the junction unmatched. For the CDR3, the DNA is TGTGCCAGCAGCGTGAGTGGGAGGGCCTCGGGTGAGCAGTTCTTC. Protein sequence: CASSVSGRASGEQFF.

Notes on this clone: Other DNA sequences from this sample encode an identical CDR3 as well. In nucleotides, the CDR3 is TGTGCCAGCAGTTCCCTGAATTCACCCCTCCACTTT. Translation gives CASSSLNSPLHF. V usage is TRBV6-2 or TRBV6-3 and J usage is TRBJ1-6, with D unclear. V lost 4 bases and J lost 7, with 5 bases in between. The CDR3 runs to 12 residues. From germline, CDR1 is MNHEY and CDR2 SVGEGT.

The rearrangement links TRBV4-2 to TRBJ2-7; 8 bases match TRBD2. The junction had 5 bases not matched to a gene; V was cut back by 4 bases and J by 0 bases. This CDR3 has 15 residues. Germline CDR1 is LGHNA and CDR2 is YNFKEQ. Written as DNA, the CDR3 is TGTGCCAGCAGCCCCGGGGGGGGAGCCTCCTACGAGCAGTACTTC. Translating gives CASSPGGGASYEQYF.

The chain uses TRBV24-1 and TRBJ2-1, with 9 bases identical to TRBD2. The germline CDR1 and CDR2 sequences are KGHDR and SFDVKD. V trimming: 1 base; J trimming: 9 bases; junction bases outside the gene matches: 6. This CDR3 contains 15 residues. CDR3 sequence (DNA): TGTGCCACCAGTGATTTCGGCGGGAGGGCCGGTGAGCAGTTCTTC. It encodes CATSDFGGRAGEQFF.

The chain is built from TRBV5-4 and TRBJ1-1; D possibly corresponds to TRBD1 (5 bases). The CDR3 length is 15 residues. Trimming cost V 2 bases and J 5 bases, with 16 bases left between them. The germline V gene encodes CDR1 SGHNT and CDR2 YYREEE (reference sequence). CDR3 loop: CASSFGAGVLTEAFF. CDR3 bases: TGTGCCAGCAGCTTTGGCGCGGGGGTTCTAACTGAAGCTTTCTTT.

The gene calls are TRBV14 and TRBJ2-3; 7 nucleotides line up with TRBD2. This CDR3 has 19 amino acids. Germline lookup yields CDR1 SGHDN and CDR2 FVKESK. Trimming cost V 0 bases and J 3 bases; bases outside gene matches: 15. The DNA for the CDR3 is TGTGCCAGCAGCCAAGAGCGAGCCCCAGCGGGGATCTTAACAGATACGCAGTATTTT. It encodes CASSQERAPAGILTDTQYF.

This clone was recorded only once. V is TRBV5-6 and J is TRBJ1-2, with D perhaps matching TRBD1 (5 bases). This CDR3 region has 14 residues. V lost 4 bases and J lost 1, with 11 bases in between. Germline assignment: CDR1 SGHDT and CDR2 YYEEEE. CDR3 sequence: CASSPGQGNYGYTF. CDR3 nucleotide sequence: TGTGCCAGCAGCCCCGGGCAGGGTAACTATGGCTACACCTTC.

The chain employs TRBV3-1 (or the pseudogene TRBV3-2) and TRBJ1-2, with TRBD1 matching 8 bases. J was trimmed by 3 bases and V by 4 bases; bases with no gene match: 4. The CDR3 is 14 residues long. Germline-derived CDR1 and CDR2 are LGHDT and YNNKEL (reference sequence). This CDR3 is CASSRAGGHYGYTF. Here the CDR3 DNA reads TGTGCCAGCAGCCGTGCAGGGGGCCACTATGGCTACACCTTC.

This clone was found a few times. The chain combines TRBV6-5 with TRBJ1-5, with D uncertain. Trimming cost V 6 bases and J 4 bases, with 7 bases left between them. This CDR3 has 12 residues. Germline CDR1 and CDR2: MNHEY and SVGAGI. CDR3 DNA: TGTGCCAGCAGGACAAGTAATCAGCCCCAGCATTTT. Protein product: CASRTSNQPQHF.